A selection of T cell receptor beta chains follows, all from one sample in a study of blood T cells in healthy people across ages. Each CDR3 protein gets one entry after TCRdb re-called the 5' RACE reads with MiXCR. The sample holds about 780,000 distinct CDR3 sequences, less than 60% seen once. Input material: blood. The receptors here all came from a man older than 75 in good health. CDR3s include the opening cysteine and the closing phenylalanine or tryptophan. D genes are given only for firm matches. Rows may omit the clone size; those that give it use once, few, many or a size class.

>many|NA|TRBJ2-3|TRBV7-3
TGTGCCAGCAGCTTAGGTGGGAGATCCACAGATACGCAGTATTTT
CASSLGGRSTDTQYF
>few|NA|TRBJ2-7|TRBV28
TGTGCCAGCAGCTCCAGACCGCAGGGATACGAGCAGTACTTC
CASSSRPQGYEQYF
>NA|NA|TRBJ2-3|TRBV28
TGTGCCAGCTCCCTACACGCTGGCACAGATACGCAGTATTTT
CASSLHAGTDTQYF
>NA|NA|TRBJ2-7|TRBV7-2
TGTGCCAGCAGCAGGGACCGACGGACACCCTACGAGCAGTACTTC
CASSRDRRTPYEQYF
>NA|NA|TRBJ1-6|TRBV7-3
TGTGCCAGCAGCCTAACCCAGGGCTCGGGGTCACCCCTCCACTTT
CASSLTQGSGSPLHF
>NA|NA|TRBJ2-1|TRBV6-2/TRBV6-3
TGTGCCAGCAGTTACTCGAGTGCTGGTGAGCAGTTCTTC
CASSYSSAGEQFF
>NA|TRBD1|TRBJ2-7|TRBV15
TGTGCCACCAGCAGAACGACAGGGGGCGAGTACGAGCAGTACTTC
CATSRTTGGEYEQYF
>few|TRBD1|TRBJ2-6|TRBV12-3/TRBV12-4
TGTGCCAGCAGTCCGGGACAGATCAACGTCCTGACTTTC
CASSPGQINVLTF
>NA|NA|TRBJ1-2|TRBV29-1
TGCAGCGTCGGATCGGGGGGGGAGGACTATGGCTACACCTTC
CSVGSGGEDYGYTF
>NA|TRBD1|TRBJ1-2|TRBV7-9
TGTGCCAGCAGTTTAAAGGGACAGGGAGAAGACTATGGCTACACCTTC
CASSLKGQGEDYGYTF
>few|TRBD1|TRBJ2-5|TRBV7-2
TGTGCCAGCAGCTTTAGCAGGGACAGAAGGTCAGGGACCCAGTACTTC
CASSFSRDRRSGTQYF
>NA|NA|TRBJ2-5|TRBV9
TGTGCCAGCAGCGTAGTAGGCAGCCAAGAGACCCAGTACTTC
CASSVVGSQETQYF
>NA|NA|TRBJ1-2|TRBV27
TGTGCCAGCAGTTTACCGGCTGGGGGTGGCTACACCTTC
CASSLPAGGGYTF
>few|NA|TRBJ2-7|TRBV27
TGTGCCAGCAGTCTCTTACATACAGGCTACGAGCAGTACTTC
CASSLLHTGYEQYF
>NA|TRBD1|TRBJ2-3|TRBV10-3
TGTGCCACCCTGGGAGAAGGGGGCATCTCAGATACGCAGTATTTT
CATLGEGGISDTQYF
>NA|TRBD1|TRBJ1-1|TRBV4-2
TGTGCCAGCAGTTCGGGGGGGACAGTGAACACTGAAGCTTTCTTT
CASSSGGTVNTEAFF
>NA|NA|TRBJ2-5|TRBV20-1
TGCAGTGCTGTGCAGGCAGACAATGAGCAGTACTTC
CSAVQADNEQYF
>NA|TRBD2|TRBJ2-7|TRBV20-1
TGCAGTGCTAGAGATACACTAGCGGGTAGCTCCTACGAGCAGTACTTC
CSARDTLAGSSYEQYF
>NA|NA|TRBJ1-1|TRBV9
TGTGCCAGCAGCGTAGGAGACCTTAACACTGAAGCTTTCTTT
CASSVGDLNTEAFF
>NA|TRBD2|TRBJ2-5|TRBV20-1
TGCAGTGCTAGAAGGTCCAGCGGGAGGGAGACCCAGTACTTC
CSARRSSGRETQYF
>NA|NA|TRBJ2-1|TRBV7-2
TGTGCCAGCATCAAGGCTCGGGAAAACGGTGAGCAGTTCTTC
CASIKARENGEQFF
>NA|NA|TRBJ2-1|TRBV3-1
TGTGCCAGCAGCCAAGATCGGCTAGCGCCGAATGAGCAGTTCTTC
CASSQDRLAPNEQFF
>few|TRBD2|TRBJ2-1|TRBV24-1
TGTGCCACGGGACTAGCGGGAGGATGGTCCAATGAGCAGTTCTTC
CATGLAGGWSNEQFF
>NA|NA|TRBJ2-5|TRBV20-1
TGCAGTGCTATCACGGGACGGACCCAGTACTTC
CSAITGRTQYF
>few|NA|TRBJ2-3|TRBV7-2
TGTGCCAGCAGCGGAGGGACCCTCAGAATGGCGCAGTATTTT
CASSGGTLRMAQYF